The 21 T cell receptor beta chains below were found in one sample sequenced in a study of cytomegalovirus exposure and HLA in healthy donors. PCR involved 60 Vbeta and 13 Jbeta primers. Clones were read by immunoSEQ multiplex PCR, and TCRdb kept only the in-frame ones, dropping some. The sample carries 150,000 to 200,000 clones, 75% to 90% recorded once. Sequenced sample: PBMCs. The receptors derive from a woman aged 18-29 years in good health and CMV-seronegative.

This clone was recorded a few times. The gene calls are TRBV10-2 and TRBJ2-5; tentatively, D is TRBD2 (6 bases). The germline V and J ends were trimmed by 4 bases and 6 bases, with 12 bases remaining between them. The CDR3 totals 13 residues. The germline gives CDR1 WSHSY, CDR2 SAAADI. The CDR3 sequence: CASSGYGGQTQYF. CDR3 DNA: TGCGCCAGCAGTGGATACGGGGGACAGACCCAGTACTTC.

This clone was seen once. The J gene is TRBJ1-5, the V gene TRBV28; TRBD1 might be the D (5 bases). The ends were cut back, 3 bases at V and 3 bases at J, with 12 bases in the middle. The CDR3 contains 15 residues. Germline V CDR1 and CDR2: MDHEN, SYDVKM. In nucleotides, the CDR3 is TGTGCCAGCAGTTTCTTGACAGAATCCAATCAGCCCCAGCATTTT. It is translated as CASSFLTESNQPQHF.

This chain links TRBV11-2 with TRBJ2-1; maybe TRBD2 (6 bases). The germline gives CDR1 SGHAT, CDR2 FQNNGV. The CDR3 totals 14 residues. V was cut by 6 bases and J by 6 bases, with 15 bases left in between. CDR3 region: CASRGTGAGNEQFF. DNA for the CDR3: TGTGCCAGCAGGGGGACTGGAGCGGGCAATGAGCAGTTCTTC.

The chain joins TRBV19 to TRBJ1-2, with D possibly matching TRBD1 (6 bases). The V gene lost 0 bases and the J gene lost 8 bases, with 10 bases spanning the gap. CDR1 LNHDA and CDR2 SQIVND come from the germline V gene (reference sequence). The CDR3 is 13 amino acids. The CDR3 loop reads CASSIDAGDGYTF. The CDR3 region has the DNA TGTGCCAGTAGTATAGATGCAGGGGACGGCTACACCTTC.

The rearrangement links TRBV29-1 to TRBJ2-1; 8 bases are a match to TRBD1. Germline V lookup: CDR1 SQVTM, CDR2 ANQGSEA. The J segment lost 3 bases and the V segment lost 5 bases, leaving 12 bases of the junction unmatched. CDR3 length: 16 residues. The CDR3 is CSVWAGGAESYNEQFF. The CDR3 nucleotides read TGCAGCGTTTGGGCAGGGGGCGCAGAAAGCTACAATGAGCAGTTCTTC.

J is TRBJ2-7 and V is TRBV4-1; a weak D match, TRBD1 (6 bases). This CDR3 spans 13 amino acids. CDR1 is MGHRA, CDR2 YSYEKL, per germline. With 4 bases removed from V and 2 bases from J, the gap between germline ends came to 9 bases. This CDR3 is CASSPGTTYEQYF. In nucleotides, the CDR3 is TGCGCCAGCAGCCCCGGGACAACCTACGAGCAGTACTTC.

The chain has TRBV6-1 and TRBJ2-3, with D uncertain. Germline V lookup: CDR1 MNHNS, CDR2 SASEGT. The CDR3 has 15 amino acids. Trimming took off 0 bases at V and 4 bases at J, with 11 bases between the two ends. The CDR3 is CASSEARWNADTQYF. For the CDR3, the DNA is TGTGCCAGCAGTGAAGCGCGGTGGAACGCAGATACGCAGTATTTT.

The chain links TRBV28 to TRBJ1-3; 8 bases align to TRBD1. The CDR3 loop spans 14 amino acids. Germline CDR1 MDHEN, CDR2 SYDVKM. Losses at the gene ends were 3 bases for V and 4 bases for J; bases not matched to a gene: 2. CDR3 bases: TGTGCCAGCAGTTTCAGGGGGCTAGGAAACACCATATATTTT. Protein product: CASSFRGLGNTIYF.

CDR3 residues: CASSGDTRLAGNTDTQYF. The CDR3 DNA is TGTGCCAGCAGTGGGGACACACGACTAGCGGGAAACACAGATACGCAGTATTTT. The rearrangement joins TRBV27 to TRBJ2-3; 11 bases fit TRBD2. V shed 5 bases and J 2 bases; nucleotides not matched to a gene: 12. This CDR3 comprises 18 residues. The germline V gene encodes CDR1 MNHEY and CDR2 SMNVEV (reference sequence).

This clone came up once. The chain has TRBV5-1 and TRBJ1-4, with D unresolved. Germline V CDR1 and CDR2: SGHRS, YFSETQ. The CDR3 is 14 amino acids. Between the trimmed V and J ends, which lost 1 base and 0 bases, there was a span of 4 bases. CDR3 region: CASSLTATNEKLFF. The CDR3 DNA follows: TGCGCCAGCAGCTTGACAGCAACTAATGAAAAACTGTTTTTT.

The count of this clone is one. The chain combines TRBV30 with TRBJ2-5, with a tentative D call TRBD1 (5 bases). The CDR3 spans 13 residues. CDR1 is GTSNPN, CDR2 SVGIG, per germline (reference sequence). Trimming stripped 1 base from V and 1 base from J, with 7 bases between. The CDR3 is CAWSGQRQETQYF. The CDR3 DNA is TGTGCCTGGAGTGGACAGCGCCAAGAGACCCAGTACTTC.

The chain couples TRBV7-2 to TRBJ2-7; TRBD2 aligns across 12 bases. Germline trimming cut 5 bases from V and 0 bases from J; bases unmatched to any gene: 8. The CDR3 runs to 17 residues. CDR1 and CDR2 from the germline V gene are SGHTA and FQGNSA. The CDR3 DNA sequence: TGTGCCAGCAGCAGAACTAGCGGGGGGACCAACTCCTACGAGCAGTACTTC. Translation gives CASSRTSGGTNSYEQYF.

The rearrangement links TRBV19 to TRBJ1-5, with D possibly matching TRBD1 (5 bases). The germline V gene has CDR1 LNHDA and CDR2 SQIVND (reference sequence). The V gene lost 7 bases and the J gene lost 6 bases, with 16 bases spanning the gap. The CDR3 contains 14 residues. The CDR3 nucleotides read TGTGCCAGTACCCCGGGGGGGGGAGGTCAGCCCCAGCATTTT. Its translation is CASTPGGGGQPQHF.

This chain uses TRBV6-5 with TRBJ1-1; a weak D match, TRBD1 (5 bases). The CDR3 is made up of 12 amino acids. V lost 6 bases to trimming and J lost 3 bases, with 8 bases between them. Germline assignment: CDR1 MNHEY and CDR2 SVGAGI. The CDR3 reads CASRGGDTEAFF. The CDR3, as DNA: TGTGCCAGCAGGGGGGGGGACACTGAAGCTTTCTTT.

The chain carries TRBV7-9 and TRBJ2-1; 8 bases are shared with TRBD2. This CDR3 has 15 amino acids. Unmatched junction bases numbered 17, after V lost 7 bases and J lost 12 bases. Germline CDR1 reads SEHNR; CDR2 reads FQNEAQ (reference sequence). Written as DNA, the CDR3 is TGTGCCAGCATTGGAGGGCGGGAGGCCTTCATGGGGCAGTTCTTC. It yields the protein CASIGGREAFMGQFF. The full variable domain, rest sourced from reference TRBV7-9 and TRBJ2-1, is DTGVSQNPRHKITKRGQNVTFRCDPISEHNRLYWYRQTLGQGPEFLTYFQNEAQLEKSRLLSDRFSAERPKGSFSTLEIQRTEQGDSAMYLCASIGGREAFMGQFFGPGTRLTVL.

The gene calls are TRBV27 and TRBJ2-7; a weak D match, TRBD2 (7 bases). The CDR3 spans 13 residues. CDR1 and CDR2 from the germline V gene are MNHEY and SMNVEV (reference sequence). V was shortened by 6 bases and J by 5 bases, with 14 bases between the two germline ends. CDR3 residues: CASRWGGQNEQYF. In nucleotides, the CDR3 is TGTGCCAGCAGGTGGGGGGGACAAAACGAGCAGTACTTC.

This clone was picked up a small number of times. This chain uses TRBV27 with TRBJ1-4; a weak D match, TRBD1 (5 bases). The V gene's germline CDR1 is MNHEY and CDR2 SMNVEV (reference sequence). V was shortened by 5 bases and J by 4 bases, with 11 bases between the two germline ends. The CDR3 runs to 14 residues. The CDR3 DNA reads TGTGCCAGCAGTCTGAGACAGCGTAATGAAAAACTGTTTTTT. It yields the protein CASSLRQRNEKLFF.

The table lists this clone with a count of one. The chain joins TRBV19 to TRBJ1-1; D may be TRBD1 (6 bases). V gave up 4 bases and J gave up 0 bases, with 6 bases separating them. The CDR3 is 13 residues long. CDR1 and CDR2 (germline): LNHDA, SQIVND (reference sequence). This CDR3 is CASSKGVNTEAFF. The CDR3 nucleotides read TGTGCCAGTAGTAAGGGGGTGAACACTGAAGCTTTCTTT.

This rearrangement joins TRBV5-1 to TRBJ1-4; 7 bases fit TRBD1. The CDR3 loop spans 14 amino acids. V shed 4 bases, J shed 8 bases, and the junction held 8 bases outside the gene matches. Germline V lookup: CDR1 SGHRS, CDR2 YFSETQ. DNA for the CDR3: TGCGCCAGCAGCCTGACGACAGGGCCCGAAAAACTGTTTTTT. The encoded protein is CASSLTTGPEKLFF.

This sequence joins TRBV27 and TRBJ2-1, with TRBD2 matching over 7 bases. The CDR3 has 13 residues. The V segment lost 8 bases and the J segment 5 bases; nucleotides outside the gene matches: 6. The V gene's germline CDR1 is MNHEY and CDR2 SMNVEV (reference sequence). This CDR3 reads CASSRGVNNEQFF. CDR3 in DNA: TGTGCCAGCTCCCGGGGGGTCAACAATGAGCAGTTCTTC.

This chain uses TRBV9 with TRBJ2-5; 8 bases map to TRBD2. CDR3 length equals 16 residues. CDR1 and CDR2 (germline): SGDLS, YYNGEE. The V segment lost 0 bases and the J segment 5 bases; nucleotides outside the gene matches: 9. Here the CDR3 reads CASSVERLAGAETQYF. In DNA form, the CDR3 reads TGTGCCAGCAGCGTAGAACGGCTAGCGGGTGCGGAGACCCAGTACTTC.